The rows below give T cell receptor beta chains drawn from one sample of a study of T cells in localized non-small cell lung cancer. Using immunoSEQ multiplex PCR, the repertoire was profiled, and TCRdb retains in-frame clones only, with some absent. Of 45,000 to 60,000 clones in the sample, roughly nine tenths were seen once. The sequencing here drew on PBMCs, taken before any cancer treatment. All receptors come from a man aged 35 to 70 with stage II lung adenocarcinoma. CDR3s include the opening cysteine and the closing phenylalanine or tryptophan. Each record gives: J gene, V gene, D gene, CDR3 protein, CDR3 DNA. A D gene is named only where the DNA matches it firmly.

j_gene: TRBJ1-3
v_gene: TRBV6-5
d_gene: -
CDR3aa: CASTASDTIYF
CDR3nt: TGTGCCAGCACCGCGAGTGACACCATATATTTT

j_gene: TRBJ1-1
v_gene: TRBV5-3
d_gene: -
CDR3aa: CARSLGQRNPNTEAFF
CDR3nt: TGTGCCAGAAGCTTGGGGCAGAGAAACCCGAACACTGAAGCTTTCTTT

j_gene: TRBJ1-1
v_gene: TRBV5-1
d_gene: -
CDR3aa: CASSGGLLNTEAFF
CDR3nt: TGCGCCAGCAGTGGGGGGCTTCTGAACACTGAAGCTTTCTTT

j_gene: TRBJ2-6
v_gene: TRBV7-3
d_gene: -
CDR3aa: CASSLGVTGANVLTF
CDR3nt: TGTGCCAGCAGCTTAGGGGTAACTGGGGCCAACGTCCTGACTTTC

j_gene: TRBJ2-3
v_gene: TRBV15
d_gene: TRBD2
CDR3aa: CATSPQRGGGFADTQYF
CDR3nt: TGTGCCACCAGCCCCCAACGTGGCGGGGGGTTCGCAGATACGCAGTATTTT

j_gene: TRBJ1-2
v_gene: TRBV6-6
d_gene: TRBD1
CDR3aa: CASSYRTGRFETF
CDR3nt: TGTGCCAGCAGTTACCGGACAGGGAGGTTCGAGACCTTC

j_gene: TRBJ2-3
v_gene: TRBV6-1
d_gene: TRBD2
CDR3aa: CASSETSATDTQYF
CDR3nt: TGTGCCAGCAGTGAAACTAGCGCGACAGATACGCAGTATTTT

j_gene: TRBJ2-2
v_gene: TRBV28
d_gene: TRBD1
CDR3aa: CASSLPSRDSLTGELFF
CDR3nt: TGTGCCAGCAGTTTGCCCTCTCGGGACAGTCTCACCGGGGAGCTGTTTTTT

j_gene: TRBJ2-1
v_gene: TRBV5-1
d_gene: -
CDR3aa: CASSLGQRVNEQFF
CDR3nt: TGCGCCAGCAGCTTGGGGCAGCGGGTAAATGAGCAGTTCTTC

j_gene: TRBJ1-1
v_gene: TRBV6-5
d_gene: -
CDR3aa: CASNLIEGDTEAFF
CDR3nt: TGTGCCAGCAATCTTATTGAGGGTGACACTGAAGCTTTCTTT

j_gene: TRBJ2-1
v_gene: TRBV11-2
d_gene: TRBD1
CDR3aa: CASSLVPGQAYNEQFF
CDR3nt: TGTGCCAGCAGCTTAGTCCCGGGACAGGCCTACAATGAGCAGTTCTTC

j_gene: TRBJ1-1
v_gene: TRBV7-8
d_gene: -
CDR3aa: CASTRNLHDTEAFF
CDR3nt: TGTGCCAGCACCAGAAATCTCCACGACACTGAAGCTTTCTTT

j_gene: TRBJ2-7
v_gene: TRBV7-2
d_gene: TRBD2
CDR3aa: CASSLDGGGVAYEQYF
CDR3nt: TGTGCCAGCAGCTTAGATGGCGGGGGAGTCGCCTACGAGCAGTACTTC

j_gene: TRBJ2-1
v_gene: TRBV11-2
d_gene: -
CDR3aa: CASSLTGQNYNEQFF
CDR3nt: TGTGCCAGCAGCTTGACAGGTCAGAATTACAATGAGCAGTTCTTC

j_gene: TRBJ1-6
v_gene: TRBV28
d_gene: TRBD1
CDR3aa: CASCLWAGQGRSPLHF
CDR3nt: TGTGCCAGCTGCTTGTGGGCAGGACAGGGAAGGTCACCCCTCCACTTT

j_gene: TRBJ2-3
v_gene: TRBV21-1
d_gene: -
CDR3aa: CASSKGGTGWRDTQYF
CDR3nt: TGTGCCAGCAGCAAAGGTGGGACAGGGTGGAGAGATACGCAGTATTTT